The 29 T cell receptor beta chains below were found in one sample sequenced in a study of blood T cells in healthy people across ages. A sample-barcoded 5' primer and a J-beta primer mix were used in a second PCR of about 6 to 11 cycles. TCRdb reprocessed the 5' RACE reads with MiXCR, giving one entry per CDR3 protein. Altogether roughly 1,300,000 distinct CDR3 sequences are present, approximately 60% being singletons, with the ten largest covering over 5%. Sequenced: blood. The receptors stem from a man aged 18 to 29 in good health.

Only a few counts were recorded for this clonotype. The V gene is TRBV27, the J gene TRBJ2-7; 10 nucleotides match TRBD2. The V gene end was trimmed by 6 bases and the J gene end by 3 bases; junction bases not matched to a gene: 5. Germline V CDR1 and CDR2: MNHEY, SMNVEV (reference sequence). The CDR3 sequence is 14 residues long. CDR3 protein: CASRLAGTRYEQYF. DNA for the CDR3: TGTGCCAGCAGACTAGCGGGAACCCGCTACGAGCAGTACTTC.

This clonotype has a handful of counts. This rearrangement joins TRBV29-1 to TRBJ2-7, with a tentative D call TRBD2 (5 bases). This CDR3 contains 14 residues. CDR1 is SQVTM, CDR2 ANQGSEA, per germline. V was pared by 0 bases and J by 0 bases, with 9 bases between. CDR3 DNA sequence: TGCAGCGTTGAAGACAGCGGAGACTCCTACGAGCAGTACTTC. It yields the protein CSVEDSGDSYEQYF.

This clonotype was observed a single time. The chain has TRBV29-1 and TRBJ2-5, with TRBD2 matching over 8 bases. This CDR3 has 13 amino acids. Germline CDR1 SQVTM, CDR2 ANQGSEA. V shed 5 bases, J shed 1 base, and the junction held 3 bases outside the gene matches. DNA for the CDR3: TGCAGCGTTCTCGCGGGGGGCCAAGAGACCCAGTACTTC. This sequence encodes CSVLAGGQETQYF.

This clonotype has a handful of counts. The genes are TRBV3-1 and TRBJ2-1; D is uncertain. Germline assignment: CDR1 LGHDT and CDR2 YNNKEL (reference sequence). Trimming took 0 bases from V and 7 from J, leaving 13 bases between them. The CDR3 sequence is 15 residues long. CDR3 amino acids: CASSQDSGLHNEQFF. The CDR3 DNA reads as TGTGCCAGCAGCCAAGATTCGGGTCTCCATAATGAGCAGTTCTTC.

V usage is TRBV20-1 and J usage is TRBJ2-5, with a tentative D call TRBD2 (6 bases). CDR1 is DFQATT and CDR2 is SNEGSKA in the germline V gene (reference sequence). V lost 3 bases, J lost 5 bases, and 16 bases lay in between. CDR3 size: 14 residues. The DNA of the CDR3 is TGCAGTGCTAGGTCGGAGACTAGAAAGGAGACCCAGTACTTC. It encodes CSARSETRKETQYF.

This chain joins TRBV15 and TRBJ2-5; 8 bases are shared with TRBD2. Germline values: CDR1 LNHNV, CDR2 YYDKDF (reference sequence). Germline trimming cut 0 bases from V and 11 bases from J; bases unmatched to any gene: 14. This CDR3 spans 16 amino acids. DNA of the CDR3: TGTGCCACCAGCAGAGATTTCAGGCGGGGGGACAATGAGCAGTACTTC. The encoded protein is CATSRDFRRGDNEQYF.

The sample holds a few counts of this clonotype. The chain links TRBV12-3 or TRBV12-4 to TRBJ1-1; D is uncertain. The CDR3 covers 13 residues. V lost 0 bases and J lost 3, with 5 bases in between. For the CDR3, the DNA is TGTGCCAGCAGTTTAGCGCGGGACACTGAAGCTTTCTTT. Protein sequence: CASSLARDTEAFF.

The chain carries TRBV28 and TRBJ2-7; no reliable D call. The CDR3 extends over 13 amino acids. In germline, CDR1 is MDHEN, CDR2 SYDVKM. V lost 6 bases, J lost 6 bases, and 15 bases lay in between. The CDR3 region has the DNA TGTGCCAGCAGCCAAACCGCTCCTGGCGAGCAGTACTTC. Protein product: CASSQTAPGEQYF.

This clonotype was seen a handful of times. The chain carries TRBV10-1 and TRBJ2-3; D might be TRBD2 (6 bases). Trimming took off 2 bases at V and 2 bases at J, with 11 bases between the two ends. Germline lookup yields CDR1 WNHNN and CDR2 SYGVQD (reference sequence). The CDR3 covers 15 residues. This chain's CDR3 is CASSEGGSYTDTQYF. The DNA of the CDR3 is TGCGCCAGCAGTGAGGGGGGGAGCTACACAGATACGCAGTATTTT.

The CDR3 DNA sequence: TGCAGTGCTCGCCCCAGGGGGCCGGACACTGAAGCTTTCTTT. Translating gives CSARPRGPDTEAFF. This sequence joins TRBV20-1 and TRBJ1-1, with TRBD1 identical over 8 bases. Germline-derived CDR1 and CDR2 are DFQATT and SNEGSKA (reference sequence). Losses at the gene ends were 5 bases for V and 3 bases for J; bases not matched to a gene: 8. The CDR3 totals 14 residues.

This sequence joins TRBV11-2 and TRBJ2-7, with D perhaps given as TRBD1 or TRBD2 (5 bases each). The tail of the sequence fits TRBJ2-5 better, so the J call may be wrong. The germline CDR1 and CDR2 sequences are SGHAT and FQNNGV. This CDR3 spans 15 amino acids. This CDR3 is CASSLDFGAEETQYF. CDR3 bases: TGTGCCAGCAGCTTAGATTTCGGGGCAGAAGAGACCCAGTACTTC.

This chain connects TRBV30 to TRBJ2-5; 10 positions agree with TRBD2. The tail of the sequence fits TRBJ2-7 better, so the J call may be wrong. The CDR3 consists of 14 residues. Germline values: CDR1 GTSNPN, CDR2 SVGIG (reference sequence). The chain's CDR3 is CAWTSGSRKDEQYF. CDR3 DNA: TGTGCCTGGACTAGCGGGAGTAGAAAGGACGAGCAGTACTTC.

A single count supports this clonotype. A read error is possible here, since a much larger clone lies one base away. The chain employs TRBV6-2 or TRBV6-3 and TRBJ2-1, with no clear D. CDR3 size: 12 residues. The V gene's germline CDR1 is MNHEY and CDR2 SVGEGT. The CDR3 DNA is TGTGCCGGCAGTTACTCTTACAATGAGCAGTTCTTC. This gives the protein CAGSYSYNEQFF.

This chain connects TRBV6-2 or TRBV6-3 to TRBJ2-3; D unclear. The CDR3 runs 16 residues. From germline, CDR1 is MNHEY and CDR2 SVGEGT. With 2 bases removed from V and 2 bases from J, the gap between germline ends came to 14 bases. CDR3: CASSYDLYWNTDTQYF. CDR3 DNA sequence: TGTGCCAGCAGTTACGACTTGTACTGGAACACAGATACGCAGTATTTT.

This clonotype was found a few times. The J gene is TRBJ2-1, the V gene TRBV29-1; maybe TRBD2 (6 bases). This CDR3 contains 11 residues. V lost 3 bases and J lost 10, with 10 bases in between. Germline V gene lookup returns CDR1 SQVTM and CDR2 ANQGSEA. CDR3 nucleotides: TGCAGCGTTGATGCGGGACGGGAGCAGTTCTTC. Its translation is CSVDAGREQFF.

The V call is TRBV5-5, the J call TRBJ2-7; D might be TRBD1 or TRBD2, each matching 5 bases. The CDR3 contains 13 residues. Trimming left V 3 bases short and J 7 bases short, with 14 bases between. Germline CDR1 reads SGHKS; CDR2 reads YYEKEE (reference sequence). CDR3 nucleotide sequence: TGTGCCAGCAGCTGGGACGGGTACAATGAGCAGTACTTC. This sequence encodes CASSWDGYNEQYF.

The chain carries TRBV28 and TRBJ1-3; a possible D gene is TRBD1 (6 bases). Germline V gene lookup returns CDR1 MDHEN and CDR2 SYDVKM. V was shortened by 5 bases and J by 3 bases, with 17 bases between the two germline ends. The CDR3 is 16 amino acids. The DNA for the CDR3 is TGTGCCAGCAGTGCATCAAGAGGGGGGTATGGAAACACCATATATTTT. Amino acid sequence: CASSASRGGYGNTIYF.

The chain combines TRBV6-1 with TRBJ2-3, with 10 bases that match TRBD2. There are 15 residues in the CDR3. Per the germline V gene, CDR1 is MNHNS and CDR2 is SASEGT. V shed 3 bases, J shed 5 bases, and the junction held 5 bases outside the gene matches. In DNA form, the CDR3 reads TGTGCCAGCAGTGATCAACTAGCGGGAAGAGATACGCAGTATTTT. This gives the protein CASSDQLAGRDTQYF.

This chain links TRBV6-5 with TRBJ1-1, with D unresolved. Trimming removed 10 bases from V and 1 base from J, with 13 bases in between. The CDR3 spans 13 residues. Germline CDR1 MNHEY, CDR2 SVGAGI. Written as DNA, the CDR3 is TGTGCCACCTCGACGGGGTCGAACACTGAAGCTTTCTTT. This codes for CATSTGSNTEAFF.

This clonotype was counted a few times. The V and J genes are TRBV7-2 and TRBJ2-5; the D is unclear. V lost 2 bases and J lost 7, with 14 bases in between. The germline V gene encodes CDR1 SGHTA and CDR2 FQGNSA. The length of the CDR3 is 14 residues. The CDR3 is CASSLLFVASTQYF. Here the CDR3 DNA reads TGTGCCAGCAGCTTACTCTTTGTCGCGTCGACCCAGTACTTC.

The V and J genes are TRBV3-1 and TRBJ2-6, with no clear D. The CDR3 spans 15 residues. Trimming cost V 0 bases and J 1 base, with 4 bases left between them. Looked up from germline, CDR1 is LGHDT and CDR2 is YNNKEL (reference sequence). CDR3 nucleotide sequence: TGTGCCAGCAGCCAAGATTGGTCTGGGGCCAACGTCCTGACTTTC. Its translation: CASSQDWSGANVLTF.

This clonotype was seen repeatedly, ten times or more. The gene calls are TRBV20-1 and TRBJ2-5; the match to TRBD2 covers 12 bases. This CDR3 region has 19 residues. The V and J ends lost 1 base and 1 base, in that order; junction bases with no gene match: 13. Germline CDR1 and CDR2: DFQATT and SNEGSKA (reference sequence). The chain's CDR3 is CSARGLAGVVHYLQETQYF. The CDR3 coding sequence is TGCAGTGCTAGAGGACTAGCGGGAGTGGTCCACTACCTCCAAGAGACCCAGTACTTC.

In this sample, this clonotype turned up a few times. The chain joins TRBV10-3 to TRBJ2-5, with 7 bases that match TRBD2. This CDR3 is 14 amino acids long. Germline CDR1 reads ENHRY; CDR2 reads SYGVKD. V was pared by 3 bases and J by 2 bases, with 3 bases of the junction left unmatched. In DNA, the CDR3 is TGTGCCATCAGTGATTTGGGGGGGCAAGAGACCCAGTACTTC. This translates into CAISDLGGQETQYF.

The CDR3: CASSQDGAFLSYNEQYF. The CDR3 bases are TGTGCCAGCAGCCAAGACGGGGCGTTTCTCTCCTACAATGAGCAGTACTTC. The chain uses TRBV3-1 and TRBJ2-5, with D perhaps assigned TRBD1 or TRBD2 (5 bases each). Per the germline V gene, CDR1 is LGHDT and CDR2 is YNNKEL (reference sequence). Trimming took 0 bases from V and 11 from J, leaving 25 bases between them. The CDR3 consists of 17 residues.

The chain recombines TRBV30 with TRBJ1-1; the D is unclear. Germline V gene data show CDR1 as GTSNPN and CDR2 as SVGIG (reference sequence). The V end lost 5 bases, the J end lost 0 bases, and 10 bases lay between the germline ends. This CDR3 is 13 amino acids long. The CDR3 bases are TGTGCCTGGGCCTCGCAGCTGAACACTGAAGCTTTCTTT. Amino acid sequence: CAWASQLNTEAFF.

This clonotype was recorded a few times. For the CDR3, the DNA is TGTGCCACCGATGGGCTAAGTCCTGATCAGCCCCAGCATTTT. Its translation is CATDGLSPDQPQHF. This chain joins TRBV28 and TRBJ1-5; the D is unclear. Germline loops: CDR1 MDHEN, CDR2 SYDVKM. V gave up 10 bases and J gave up 5 bases, with 18 bases separating them. The CDR3 length is 14 residues.

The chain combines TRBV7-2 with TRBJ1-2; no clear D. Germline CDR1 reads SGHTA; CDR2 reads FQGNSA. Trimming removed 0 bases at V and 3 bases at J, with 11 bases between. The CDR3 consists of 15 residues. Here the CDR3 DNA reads TGTGCCAGCAGCTTAGCTTGGCGGAAGCACTATGGCTACACCTTC. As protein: CASSLAWRKHYGYTF.

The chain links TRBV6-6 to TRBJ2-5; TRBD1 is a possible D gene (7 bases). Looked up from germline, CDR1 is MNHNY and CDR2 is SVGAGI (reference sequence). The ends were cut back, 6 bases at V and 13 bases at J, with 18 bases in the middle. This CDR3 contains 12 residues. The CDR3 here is CASSLGTAGLYF. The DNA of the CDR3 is TGTGCCAGCAGCCTCGGGACAGCGGGTTTGTACTTC.

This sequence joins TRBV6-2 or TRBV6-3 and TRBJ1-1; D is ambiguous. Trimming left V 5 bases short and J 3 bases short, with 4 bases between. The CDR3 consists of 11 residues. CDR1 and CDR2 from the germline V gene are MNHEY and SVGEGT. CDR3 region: CASSAYTEAFF. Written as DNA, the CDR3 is TGTGCCAGCAGTGCCTACACTGAAGCTTTCTTT.